This T cell receptor beta chain was recorded in a study of shared clonotypes between healthy human individuals. The study's findings and limits: Non-shared clonotypes displayed generation probabilities falling below those of clonotypes present in all four donors.

CDR3 length: 15 amino acids. CDR1 is MNHEY, CDR2 SVGAGI, per germline. Study processing details: Filtering differed for immunoSEQ, which gave only junction sequences without quality scores. Only in-frame clones appear in the TCRdb table, and some are missing; sequencing was by immunoSEQ multiplex PCR. The V and J calls and clone size are taken from that table; D and trimming were inferred from the DNA. Found here are millions of clones, approximately 95% of them singletons; the top ten hold 0.39%. CD4+ cells underwent separation, giving CD45RA+ naive and CD45RA-negative memory subsets. This clone was detected once. Its antigen remains unknown.

The source material was naive CD4+ T cells from PBMCs. The subset here: CD45RA+ positively selected. The receptor comes from a man aged 18-30 years in good health. Some clones in this sample may be carry-over from other donors' samples. The chain links TRBV6-5 to TRBJ2-5; 10 bases line up with TRBD1. Matching the DNA end better, TRBJ2-7 makes the J call doubtful. The CDR3 sequence: CASSDPGQGSYEQYF. CDR3 DNA sequence: TGTGCCAGCAGCGATCCGGGACAGGGGTCCTACGAGCAGTACTTC.